This TCR beta chain comes out of a study of blood T cell repertoires in COVID-19. Study overall: The United States, Italy and Spain supplied acute and convalescent COVID-19 samples.

This clone appeared a few times. The CDR3 has 14 amino acids. The V end lost 3 bases, the J end lost 8 bases, and 14 bases lay between the germline ends. Germline CDR1 reads SGDLS; CDR2 reads YYNGEE. In the original workflow: By means of reference gene primer amplification, nucleated cell counts were estimated. Assay used: immunoSEQ multiplex PCR; TCRdb lists only in-frame clones, some missing. V and J calls plus clone size are reproduced from that table; the DNA served to infer D and trimming. This sample carries 120,000 or so clones, around 85% of them seen once, and the ten largest clones take 7.9%.

The sequencing sample was made of peripheral blood. This chain joins TRBV9 and TRBJ1-4; D might be TRBD1 (6 bases). The TCR comes from a man aged 65 to 79 who had recovered from COVID-19. CDR3: CASSEGTSGEKLFF. The CDR3 nucleotides are TGTGCCAGCAGCGAGGGGACATCGGGGGAAAAACTGTTTTTT.